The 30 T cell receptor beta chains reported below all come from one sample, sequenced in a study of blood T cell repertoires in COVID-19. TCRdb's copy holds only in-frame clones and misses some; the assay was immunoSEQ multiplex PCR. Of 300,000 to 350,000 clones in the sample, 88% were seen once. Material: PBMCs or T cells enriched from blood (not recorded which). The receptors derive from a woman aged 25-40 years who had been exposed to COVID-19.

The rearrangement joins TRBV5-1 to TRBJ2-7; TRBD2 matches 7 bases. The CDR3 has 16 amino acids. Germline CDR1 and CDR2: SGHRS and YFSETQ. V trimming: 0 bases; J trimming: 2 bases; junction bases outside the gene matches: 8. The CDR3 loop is CASSLVGGSVTYEQYF. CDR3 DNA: TGCGCCAGCAGCTTGGTGGGCGGGAGTGTCACCTACGAGCAGTACTTC.

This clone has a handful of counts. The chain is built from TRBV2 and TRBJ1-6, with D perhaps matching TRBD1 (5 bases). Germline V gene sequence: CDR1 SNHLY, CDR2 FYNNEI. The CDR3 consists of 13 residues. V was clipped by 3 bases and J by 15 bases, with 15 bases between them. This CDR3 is CASSDGRETDLHF. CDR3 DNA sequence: TGTGCCAGCAGTGATGGCAGGGAAACGGACCTCCACTTT.

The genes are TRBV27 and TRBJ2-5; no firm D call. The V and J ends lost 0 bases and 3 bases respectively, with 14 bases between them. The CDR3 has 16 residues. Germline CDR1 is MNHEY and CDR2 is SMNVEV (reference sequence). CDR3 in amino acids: CASSLSVAASEETQYF. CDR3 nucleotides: TGTGCCAGCAGTTTATCAGTCGCAGCCAGCGAAGAGACCCAGTACTTC.

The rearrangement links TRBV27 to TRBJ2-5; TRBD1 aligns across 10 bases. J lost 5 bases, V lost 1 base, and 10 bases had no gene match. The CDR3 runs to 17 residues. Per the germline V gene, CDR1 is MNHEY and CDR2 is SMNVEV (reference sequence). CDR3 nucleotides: TGTGCCAGCAGTTTATTCGGCTGCGGGACAGGGGTCGAGACCCAGTACTTC. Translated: CASSLFGCGTGVETQYF.

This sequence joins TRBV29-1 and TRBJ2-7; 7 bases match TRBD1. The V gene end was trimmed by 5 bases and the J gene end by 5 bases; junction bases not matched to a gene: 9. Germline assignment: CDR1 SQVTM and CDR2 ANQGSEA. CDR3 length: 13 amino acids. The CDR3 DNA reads TGCAGCGTTAGCCGGGACAGTATCGACGAGCAGTACTTC. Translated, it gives CSVSRDSIDEQYF.

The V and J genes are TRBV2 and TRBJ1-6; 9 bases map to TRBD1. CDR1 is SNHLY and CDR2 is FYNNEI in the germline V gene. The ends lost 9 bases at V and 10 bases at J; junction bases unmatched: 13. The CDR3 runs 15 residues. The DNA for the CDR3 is TGTGCCAGAGCGCCCCCGGGACAGGGCTGGTCACCCCTCCACTTT. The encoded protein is CARAPPGQGWSPLHF.

In DNA form, the CDR3 reads TGTGCCAGCAGCCCCCGTACTCCACCCGAGCAGTACTTC. Its protein is CASSPRTPPEQYF. J is TRBJ2-7 and V is TRBV12-3 or TRBV12-4, with no clear D. V was pared by 6 bases and J by 6 bases, with 15 bases between. The CDR3 spans 13 residues.

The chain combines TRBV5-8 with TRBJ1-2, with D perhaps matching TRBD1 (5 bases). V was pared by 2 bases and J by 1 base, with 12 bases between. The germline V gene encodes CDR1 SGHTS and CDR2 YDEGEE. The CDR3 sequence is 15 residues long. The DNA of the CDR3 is TGTGCCAGCAGCTTACGACAGCGCATTAACTATGGCTACACCTTC. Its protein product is CASSLRQRINYGYTF. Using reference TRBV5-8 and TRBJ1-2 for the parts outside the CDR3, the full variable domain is EAGVTQSPTHLIKTRGQQATLRCSPISGHTSVYWYQQALGLGLQFLLWYDEGEERNRGNFPPRFSGRQFPNYSSELNVNALELEDSALYLCASSLRQRINYGYTFGSGTRLTVV.

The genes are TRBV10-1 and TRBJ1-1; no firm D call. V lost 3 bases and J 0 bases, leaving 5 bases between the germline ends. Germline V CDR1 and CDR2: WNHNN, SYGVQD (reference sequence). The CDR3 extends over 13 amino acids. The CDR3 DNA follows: TGCGCCAGCAGTGAAACTGTGAACACTGAAGCTTTCTTT. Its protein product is CASSETVNTEAFF.

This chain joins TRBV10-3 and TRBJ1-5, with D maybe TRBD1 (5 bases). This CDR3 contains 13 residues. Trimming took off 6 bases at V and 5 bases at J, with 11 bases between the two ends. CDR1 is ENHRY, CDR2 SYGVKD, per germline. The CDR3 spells CAISDGGDQPQHF. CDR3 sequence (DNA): TGTGCCATCAGCGACGGAGGGGATCAGCCCCAGCATTTT.

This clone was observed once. In nucleotides, the CDR3 is TGTGCCAGCAGGCGCCAAAGCAATCAGCCCCAGCATTTT. Its translation: CASRRQSNQPQHF. The chain employs TRBV6-5 and TRBJ1-5; D ambiguous. The ends were cut back, 6 bases at V and 1 base at J, with 7 bases in the middle. The CDR3 is made up of 13 amino acids. Germline V lookup: CDR1 MNHEY, CDR2 SVGAGI.

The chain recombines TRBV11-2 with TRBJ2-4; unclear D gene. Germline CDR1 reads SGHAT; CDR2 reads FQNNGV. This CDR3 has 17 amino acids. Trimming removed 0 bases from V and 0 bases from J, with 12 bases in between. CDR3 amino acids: CASSLDSYELAKNIQYF. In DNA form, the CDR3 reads TGTGCCAGCAGCTTAGATAGTTATGAACTAGCCAAAAACATTCAGTACTTC.

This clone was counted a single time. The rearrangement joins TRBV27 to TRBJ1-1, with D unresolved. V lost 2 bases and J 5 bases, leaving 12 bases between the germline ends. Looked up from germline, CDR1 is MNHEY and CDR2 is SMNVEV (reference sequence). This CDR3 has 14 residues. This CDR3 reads CASSLGGPGTEAFF. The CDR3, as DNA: TGTGCCAGCAGTTTAGGAGGGCCAGGTACTGAAGCTTTCTTT.

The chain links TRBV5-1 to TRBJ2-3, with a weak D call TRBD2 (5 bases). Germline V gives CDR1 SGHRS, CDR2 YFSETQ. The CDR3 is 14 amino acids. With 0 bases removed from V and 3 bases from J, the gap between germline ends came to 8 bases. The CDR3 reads CASSLGEMTDTQYF. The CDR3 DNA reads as TGCGCCAGCAGCTTGGGGGAGATGACAGATACGCAGTATTTT.

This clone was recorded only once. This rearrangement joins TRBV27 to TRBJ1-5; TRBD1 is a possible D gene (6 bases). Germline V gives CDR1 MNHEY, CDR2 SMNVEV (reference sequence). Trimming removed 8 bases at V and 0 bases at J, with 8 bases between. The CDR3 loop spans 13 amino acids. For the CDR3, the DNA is TGTGCCAGCGGACAGCATAGCAATCAGCCCCAGCATTTT. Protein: CASGQHSNQPQHF.

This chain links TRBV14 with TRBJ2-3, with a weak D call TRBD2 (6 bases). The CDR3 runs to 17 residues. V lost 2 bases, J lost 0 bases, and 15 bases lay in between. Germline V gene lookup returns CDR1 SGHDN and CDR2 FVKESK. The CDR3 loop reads CASSQKPSGPSTDTQYF. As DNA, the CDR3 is TGTGCCAGCAGCCAAAAACCGAGCGGGCCTAGCACAGATACGCAGTATTTT.

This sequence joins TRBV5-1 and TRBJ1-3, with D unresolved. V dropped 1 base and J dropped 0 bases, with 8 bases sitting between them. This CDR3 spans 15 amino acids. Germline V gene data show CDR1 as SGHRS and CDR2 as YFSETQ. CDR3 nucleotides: TGCGCCAGCAGCTTGTGGCAGAACTCTGGAAACACCATATATTTT. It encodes CASSLWQNSGNTIYF.

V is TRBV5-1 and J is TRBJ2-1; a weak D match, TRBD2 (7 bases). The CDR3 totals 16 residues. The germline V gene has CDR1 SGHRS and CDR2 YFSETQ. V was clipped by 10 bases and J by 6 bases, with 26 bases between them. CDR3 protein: CASSSQFGGGVNEQFF. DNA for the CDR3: TGCGCCTCAAGCTCCCAGTTCGGAGGGGGGGTCAATGAGCAGTTCTTC. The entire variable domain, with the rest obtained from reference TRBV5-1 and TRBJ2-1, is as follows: KAGVTQTPRYLIKTRGQQVTLSCSPISGHRSVSWYQQTPGQGLQFLFEYFSETQRNKGNFPGRFSGRQFSNSRSEMNVSTLELGDSALYLCASSSQFGGGVNEQFFGPGTRLTVL.

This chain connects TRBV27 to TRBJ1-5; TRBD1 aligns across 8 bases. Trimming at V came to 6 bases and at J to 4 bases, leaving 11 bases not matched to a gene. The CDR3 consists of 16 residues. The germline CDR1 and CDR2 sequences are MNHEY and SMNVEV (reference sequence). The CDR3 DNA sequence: TGTGCCAGCAGCTCTTTGAAGGGACAGGTGAATCAGCCCCAGCATTTT. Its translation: CASSSLKGQVNQPQHF.

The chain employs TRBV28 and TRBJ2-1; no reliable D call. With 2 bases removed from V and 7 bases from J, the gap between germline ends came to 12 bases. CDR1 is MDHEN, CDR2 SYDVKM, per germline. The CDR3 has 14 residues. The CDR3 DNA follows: TGTGCCAGCAGTTTAGTAGGAGTAGAAAATGAGCAGTTCTTC. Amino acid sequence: CASSLVGVENEQFF.

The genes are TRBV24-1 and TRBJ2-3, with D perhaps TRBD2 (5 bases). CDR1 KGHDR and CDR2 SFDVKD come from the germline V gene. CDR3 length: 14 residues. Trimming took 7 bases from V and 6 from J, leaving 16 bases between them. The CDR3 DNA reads TGTGCCACCAGCCGCTCGGACTGGGTGGATACGCAGTATTTT. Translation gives CATSRSDWVDTQYF.

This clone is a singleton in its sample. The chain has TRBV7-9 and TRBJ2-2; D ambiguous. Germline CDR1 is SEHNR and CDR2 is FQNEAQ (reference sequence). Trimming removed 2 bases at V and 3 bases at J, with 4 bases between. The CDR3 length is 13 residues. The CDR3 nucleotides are TGTGCCAGCAGCTTAAGAGACACCGGGGAGCTGTTTTTT. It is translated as CASSLRDTGELFF.

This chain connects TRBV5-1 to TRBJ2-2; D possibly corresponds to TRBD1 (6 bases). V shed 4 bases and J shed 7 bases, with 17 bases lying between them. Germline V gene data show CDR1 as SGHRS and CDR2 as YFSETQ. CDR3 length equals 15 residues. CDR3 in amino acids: CASSRGRGNDGELFF. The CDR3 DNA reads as TGCGCCAGCAGCAGAGGCAGGGGCAATGACGGGGAGCTGTTTTTT.

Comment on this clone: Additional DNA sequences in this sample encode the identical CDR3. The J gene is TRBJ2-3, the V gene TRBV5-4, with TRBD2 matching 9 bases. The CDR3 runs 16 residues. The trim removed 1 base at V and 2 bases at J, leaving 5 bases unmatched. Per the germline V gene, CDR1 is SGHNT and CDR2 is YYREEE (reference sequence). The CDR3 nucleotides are TGTGCCAGCAGCTTGAGTAGCGGGAGAGTCACAGATACGCAGTATTTT. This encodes CASSLSSGRVTDTQYF.

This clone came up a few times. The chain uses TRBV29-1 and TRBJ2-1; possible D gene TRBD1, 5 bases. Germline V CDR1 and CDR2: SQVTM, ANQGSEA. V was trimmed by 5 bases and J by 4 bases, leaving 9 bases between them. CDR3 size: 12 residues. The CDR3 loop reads CSVSGHYNEQFF. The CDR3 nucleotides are TGCAGCGTTTCCGGACATTACAATGAGCAGTTCTTC.

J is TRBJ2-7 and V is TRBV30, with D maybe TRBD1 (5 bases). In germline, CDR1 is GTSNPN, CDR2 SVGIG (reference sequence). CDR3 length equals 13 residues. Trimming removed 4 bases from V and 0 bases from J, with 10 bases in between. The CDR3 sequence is CAWNRRSSYEQYF. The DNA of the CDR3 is TGTGCCTGGAACAGGCGGAGCTCCTACGAGCAGTACTTC.

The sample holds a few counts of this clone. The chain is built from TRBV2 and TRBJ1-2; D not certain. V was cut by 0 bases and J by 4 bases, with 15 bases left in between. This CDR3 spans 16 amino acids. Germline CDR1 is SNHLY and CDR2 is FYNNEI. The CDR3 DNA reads TGTGCCAGCAGTGAAGCGCTTGGAGCGGTGACCTATGGCTACACCTTC. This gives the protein CASSEALGAVTYGYTF.

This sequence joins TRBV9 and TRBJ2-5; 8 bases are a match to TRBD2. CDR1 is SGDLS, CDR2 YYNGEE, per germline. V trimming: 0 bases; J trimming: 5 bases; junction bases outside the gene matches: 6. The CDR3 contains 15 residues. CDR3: CASSVDGGRTETQYF. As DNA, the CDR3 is TGTGCCAGCAGCGTAGACGGCGGGAGGACGGAGACCCAGTACTTC.

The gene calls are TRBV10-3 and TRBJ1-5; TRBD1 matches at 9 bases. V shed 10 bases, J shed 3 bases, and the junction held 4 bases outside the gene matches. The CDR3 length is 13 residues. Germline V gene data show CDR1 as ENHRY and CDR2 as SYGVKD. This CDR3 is CANGDRDNQPQHF. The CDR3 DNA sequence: TGTGCCAACGGGGACAGGGACAATCAGCCCCAGCATTTT.

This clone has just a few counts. CDR3 in DNA: TGTGCCAGCAGCGTAGGAAATCTTCTCGCGCAAACCCAGTACTTC. It encodes CASSVGNLLAQTQYF. The chain carries TRBV9 and TRBJ2-5; D not certain. V was shortened by 0 bases and J by 8 bases, with 17 bases between the two germline ends. This CDR3 has 15 amino acids. Germline V lookup: CDR1 SGDLS, CDR2 YYNGEE.